The 22 T cell receptor beta chains reported below all come from one sample, sequenced in a study of regulatory T cells in long-lasting Graves disease. The time point is: newly diagnosed GD, antithyroid drugs for less than 3 months. Extracted RNA from PBMCs served as the source of the TCR library. Through Arm-PCR of CDR3 regions and iRepertoire HTBI primers, TCR beta libraries were built. TCRdb re-derived calls from the multiplex PCR reads in MiXCR, one entry per CDR3 protein. The sample yields 350,000 to 550,000 distinct CDR3 sequences, approximately 15% seen once. This same sample was also taken into another study, of T cells in Graves' hyperthyroidism and ophthalmopathy.

Specimen: peripheral blood mononuclear cells (PBMCs), collected at new diagnosis, from a patient treated with antithyroid drugs. The receptors shown here come from a woman in her forties or fifties with Graves disease.

This clonotype was detected a few times. The chain employs TRBV7-9 and TRBJ2-3; no firm D call. The ends were cut back, 8 bases at V and 2 bases at J, with 14 bases in the middle. CDR1 and CDR2 from the germline V gene are SEHNR and FQNEAQ (reference sequence). CDR3 length: 14 amino acids. The CDR3 sequence is CASERTTLTDTQYF. Written as DNA, the CDR3 is TGTGCCAGCGAAAGGACCACGCTCACAGATACGCAGTATTTT.

This clonotype was seen a few times. The chain uses TRBV10-1 and TRBJ2-3, with TRBD2 identical over 13 bases. The CDR3 runs to 20 residues. Germline CDR1 WNHNN, CDR2 SYGVQD (reference sequence). V lost 4 bases and J lost 3; bases outside the gene matches: 16. CDR3 residues: CASSGGLAGSSRGGTDTQYF. The DNA for the CDR3 is TGCGCCAGCAGTGGGGGACTAGCGGGATCCTCAAGGGGAGGTACAGATACGCAGTATTTT.

This clonotype showed up many times. V usage is TRBV7-2 and J usage is TRBJ2-1; 7 bases are a match to TRBD2. The CDR3 is made up of 17 amino acids. J was trimmed by 0 bases and V by 2 bases; bases with no gene match: 7. Germline values: CDR1 SGHTA, CDR2 FQGNSA. The CDR3 sequence: CASSLLSRTSSYNEQFF. The CDR3 DNA reads as TGTGCCAGCAGCTTATTATCCAGGACTAGCTCCTACAATGAGCAGTTCTTC.

This clonotype was counted ten times or more. The CDR3 DNA reads TGTGCCAGCAGCCGGGGGGCAGCAGCTTTCTTT. Encoded protein: CASSRGAAAFF. The chain combines TRBV27 with TRBJ1-1; tentatively, D is TRBD1 (6 bases). The CDR3 length is 11 residues. CDR1 and CDR2 (germline): MNHEY, SMNVEV (reference sequence). The ends were cut back, 6 bases at V and 10 bases at J, with 12 bases in the middle.

The V call is TRBV29-1, the J call TRBJ2-1; 11 bases fit TRBD2. The CDR3 has 13 amino acids. Trimming removed 6 bases from V and 8 bases from J; junction bases left unmatched: 6. The V gene's germline CDR1 is SQVTM and CDR2 ANQGSEA. The CDR3 sequence is CSVAQLAGDEQFF. The DNA for the CDR3 is TGCAGCGTGGCCCAACTAGCGGGAGATGAGCAGTTCTTC.

This chain uses TRBV2 with TRBJ1-3; possibly TRBD1 for D (5 bases). Trimming removed 7 bases from V and 0 bases from J, with 13 bases in between. Germline V gene data show CDR1 as SNHLY and CDR2 as FYNNEI. The CDR3 totals 15 residues. The CDR3 spells CASTKGMLSGNTIYF. The CDR3 DNA follows: TGTGCCAGCACTAAGGGGATGCTCTCTGGAAACACCATATATTTT.

This clonotype occurred many times. The chain is built from TRBV28 and TRBJ2-5; 11 nucleotides align to TRBD2. J lost 4 bases, V lost 1 base, and 8 bases had no gene match. The V gene's germline CDR1 is MDHEN and CDR2 SYDVKM. The CDR3 is 17 residues long. CDR3 DNA sequence: TGTGCCAGCAGTTTATCACTAGCGGGAGAAGGGCGAGAGACCCAGTACTTC. Protein: CASSLSLAGEGRETQYF. Together with reference TRBV28 and TRBJ2-5, the CDR3 gives the full variable domain: DVKVTQSSRYLVKRTGEKVFLECVQDMDHENMFWYRQDPGLGLRLIYFSYDVKMKEKGDIPEGYSVSREKKERFSLILESASTNQTSMYLCASSLSLAGEGRETQYFGPGTRLLVL.

The genes are TRBV29-1 and TRBJ2-5; D uncertain. Germline V gene lookup returns CDR1 SQVTM and CDR2 ANQGSEA. CDR3 length: 11 amino acids. V lost 5 bases, J lost 0 bases, and 4 bases lay in between. For the CDR3, the DNA is TGCAGCGTTAGTCACCAAGAGACCCAGTACTTC. Its translation: CSVSHQETQYF.

This clonotype was counted at least ten times. The CDR3 DNA reads as TGTGCCAGCAGCCGGACCGTGGAGCCCGGAACCGGGGAGCTGTTTTTT. It translates to CASSRTVEPGTGELFF. The rearrangement links TRBV11-2 to TRBJ2-2; D is unclear. The CDR3 extends over 16 amino acids. V was shortened by 5 bases and J by 5 bases, with 18 bases between the two germline ends. Germline lookup yields CDR1 SGHAT and CDR2 FQNNGV.

This clonotype has a count of ten or more. The chain is built from TRBV10-3 and TRBJ1-3; D is possibly TRBD1 (5 bases). V lost 3 bases, J lost 0 bases, and 12 bases lay in between. This CDR3 has 16 amino acids. CDR1 and CDR2 (germline): ENHRY, SYGVKD. The CDR3 DNA reads as TGTGCCATCAGTGATCCGGGGCTTAGCTCTGGAAACACCATATATTTT. Amino acid sequence: CAISDPGLSSGNTIYF.

Many counts were recorded for this clonotype. The rearrangement joins TRBV2 to TRBJ1-1; maybe TRBD1 (5 bases). The germline V and J ends were trimmed by 7 bases and 6 bases, with 12 bases remaining between them. The V gene's germline CDR1 is SNHLY and CDR2 FYNNEI. The CDR3 length is 12 residues. CDR3 loop: CASKEGTAEAFF. The DNA for the CDR3 is TGTGCCAGCAAGGAAGGGACCGCTGAAGCTTTCTTT.

The table lists this clonotype with many counts. The chain has TRBV2 and TRBJ1-5; D is ambiguous. The CDR3 runs 14 residues. Between the trimmed V and J ends, which lost 3 bases and 8 bases, there was a span of 14 bases. Germline CDR1 is SNHLY and CDR2 is FYNNEI. CDR3 nucleotide sequence: TGTGCCAGCAGTGAGGGAACCATTGTCGAGCCCCAGCATTTT. It encodes CASSEGTIVEPQHF.

This clonotype was recorded a few times. The chain employs TRBV19 and TRBJ2-7, with a weak D call TRBD2 (7 bases). V shed 6 bases and J shed 7 bases, with 22 bases lying between them. Germline V gives CDR1 LNHDA, CDR2 SQIVND (reference sequence). This CDR3 contains 15 residues. The CDR3: CASSPRGALPREQYF. The CDR3 region has the DNA TGTGCCAGTAGCCCCCGGGGGGCGCTTCCGAGAGAGCAGTACTTC.

This clonotype was counted between two and nine times. This chain connects TRBV19 to TRBJ2-1, with D tentatively TRBD1 (6 bases). The CDR3 is 15 residues long. CDR1 is LNHDA and CDR2 is SQIVND in the germline V gene (reference sequence). V lost 0 bases and J 4 bases, leaving 10 bases between the germline ends. In DNA form, the CDR3 reads TGTGCCAGTAGTATAGAACCGGACAGTTACAATGAGCAGTTCTTC. It specifies CASSIEPDSYNEQFF. Full variable domain (missing parts from reference TRBV19 and TRBJ2-1): DGGITQSPKYLFRKEGQNVTLSCEQNLNHDAMYWYRQDPGQGLRLIYYSQIVNDFQKGDIAEGYSVSREKKESFPLTVTSAQKNPTAFYLCASSIEPDSYNEQFFGPGTRLTVL.

The table lists this clonotype with many counts. This sequence joins TRBV30 and TRBJ2-3; D uncertain. CDR1 GTSNPN and CDR2 SVGIG come from the germline V gene (reference sequence). With 0 bases removed from V and 2 bases from J, the gap between germline ends came to 18 bases. This CDR3 spans 17 amino acids. The CDR3 region has the DNA TGTGCCTGGAGTGTAAGGTGGGAAGAGATCCCCACAGATACGCAGTATTTT. Translating it yields CAWSVRWEEIPTDTQYF. Looking up the rest from reference TRBV30 and TRBJ2-3 gives the full variable domain: SQTIHQWPATLVQPVGSPLSLECTVEGTSNPNLYWYRQAAGRGLQLLFYSVGIGQISSEVPQNLSASRPQDRQFILSSKKLLLSDSGFYLCAWSVRWEEIPTDTQYFGPGTRLTVL.

This clonotype has a count of ten or more. The chain joins TRBV30 to TRBJ2-1; the D gene is possibly TRBD2 (5 bases). The V end was cut by 0 bases, the J end by 1 base, with 10 bases between. The CDR3 runs 15 residues. The germline CDR1 and CDR2 sequences are GTSNPN and SVGIG (reference sequence). The CDR3 sequence is CAWSVLEGSYNEQFF. CDR3 coding DNA: TGTGCCTGGAGTGTACTCGAGGGATCCTACAATGAGCAGTTCTTC.

This clonotype has at least ten counts. The CDR3 here is CASSLQGNGDTQYF. CDR3 nucleotide sequence: TGCGCCAGCAGCCTGCAGGGTAACGGAGATACGCAGTATTTT. This sequence joins TRBV5-1 and TRBJ2-3, with D tentatively TRBD1 (5 bases). Looked up from germline, CDR1 is SGHRS and CDR2 is YFSETQ. The CDR3 runs 14 residues. Trimming pared 4 bases from V and 5 bases from J, leaving 14 bases between.

The chain uses TRBV20-1 and TRBJ1-5; the D gene is possibly TRBD1 (6 bases). V was trimmed by 0 bases and J by 0 bases, leaving 12 bases between them. The germline V gene has CDR1 DFQATT and CDR2 SNEGSKA (reference sequence). There are 16 residues in the CDR3. The DNA for the CDR3 is TGCAGTGCTAGAGATAACGGGGGCTATAGCAATCAGCCCCAGCATTTT. This codes for CSARDNGGYSNQPQHF.

On this clonotype itself: Given a much more abundant clone one base away, this may be a read error. In DNA form, the CDR3 reads TGCAGTGCTAGGGAACTGACTAGCGGGATATCCTACAATGAGCAGTACTTC. Protein: CSARELTSGISYNEQYF. The V and J genes are TRBV20-1 and TRBJ2-7; 11 positions agree with TRBD2. V shed 3 bases, J shed 7 bases, and the junction held 17 bases outside the gene matches. Germline CDR1 and CDR2: DFQATT and SNEGSKA (reference sequence). The CDR3 sequence is 17 residues long.

This clonotype has just one count. The V and J genes are TRBV7-9 and TRBJ1-3; tentatively, D is TRBD1 (5 bases). Trimming took off 1 base at V and 0 bases at J, with 10 bases between the two ends. The germline CDR1 and CDR2 sequences are SEHNR and FQNEAQ (reference sequence). There are 16 residues in the CDR3. DNA for the CDR3: TGTGCCAGCAGCTTAGTAACAGGCAGCTCTGGAAACACCATATATTTT. Translated: CASSLVTGSSGNTIYF.

In this sample, this clonotype turned up many times. The rearrangement uses TRBV25-1 and TRBJ2-7; D not certain. The CDR3 has 12 amino acids. The germline V gene encodes CDR1 MGHDK and CDR2 SYGVNS. Trimming stripped 6 bases from V and 5 bases from J, with 11 bases between. The CDR3 DNA is TGTGCCAGCAGAGGACGAGCCGACGAGCAGTACTTC. Translated, it gives CASRGRADEQYF.

In this sample, this clonotype turned up many times. CDR3 sequence (DNA): TGTGCCAGCAGCCAAGAAGGGCTGCTGAAGGCTGAAGCTTTCTTT. It codes for CASSQEGLLKAEAFF. The rearrangement joins TRBV3-1 to TRBJ1-1; D gene unclear. This CDR3 region has 15 residues. Trimming took off 0 bases at V and 6 bases at J, with 14 bases between the two ends. The germline gives CDR1 LGHDT, CDR2 YNNKEL (reference sequence).